The 14 T cell receptor beta chains below come from one sample, sequenced in a study of cytomegalovirus exposure and HLA in healthy donors. PCR employed 60 Vbeta and 13 Jbeta primers. The data were produced by immunoSEQ multiplex PCR, yet TCRdb's version contains in-frame clones alone and is incomplete. The sample includes roughly 100,000 clones, about three quarters seen only once; the top ten take less than 4%. Sequencing was done on a sample of PBMCs. These receptor sequences come from a man aged 40-49 years in good health and CMV-seronegative.

CDR3: CASSQSPPGGRQETQYF. In nucleotides, the CDR3 is TGCGCCAGCAGCCAGAGTCCGCCGGGGGGACGGCAAGAGACCCAGTACTTC. The chain recombines TRBV4-1 with TRBJ2-5, with 7 bases lining up with TRBD2. The CDR3 contains 17 residues. J was trimmed by 2 bases and V by 3 bases; bases with no gene match: 12. Germline V CDR1 and CDR2: MGHRA, YSYEKL.

The rearrangement uses TRBV4-1 and TRBJ2-6; D gene unclear. Trimming pared 0 bases from V and 2 bases from J, leaving 5 bases between. The CDR3 is 15 residues long. Per germline, CDR1 MGHRA and CDR2 YSYEKL. CDR3 in amino acids: CASSQEWPGANVLTF. DNA for the CDR3: TGCGCCAGCAGCCAAGAGTGGCCTGGGGCCAACGTCCTGACTTTC.

V usage is TRBV5-1 and J usage is TRBJ2-2; TRBD1 matches 7 bases. V gave up 0 bases and J gave up 7 bases; unmatched junction bases: 0. In germline, CDR1 is SGHRS, CDR2 YFSETQ. The CDR3 is 13 amino acids. CDR3 DNA sequence: TGCGCCAGCAGCTTGGCAGGGGGCGGGGAGCTGTTTTTT. Translating gives CASSLAGGGELFF.

This rearrangement joins TRBV7-2 to TRBJ2-7; the D is unclear. This CDR3 region has 14 residues. CDR1 and CDR2 (germline): SGHTA, FQGNSA. The V gene lost 1 base and the J gene lost 6 bases, with 13 bases spanning the gap. The CDR3 nucleotides read TGTGCCAGCAGCTTAGGGAGAATTAGGTCCGAGCAGTACTTC. It translates to CASSLGRIRSEQYF.

This chain uses TRBV18 with TRBJ1-1; possibly TRBD1 for D (6 bases). Trimming stripped 2 bases from V and 0 bases from J, with 16 bases between. Germline V lookup: CDR1 KGHSH, CDR2 LQKENI. The CDR3 is 17 residues long. CDR3: CASSPSWGQDVNTEAFF. The CDR3 nucleotides read TGTGCCAGCTCACCATCCTGGGGGCAGGACGTGAACACTGAAGCTTTCTTT.

The rearrangement uses TRBV14 and TRBJ2-6; 7 positions agree with TRBD2. Trimming removed 6 bases from V and 0 bases from J; junction bases left unmatched: 14. CDR3 length: 19 residues. Looked up from germline, CDR1 is SGHDN and CDR2 is FVKESK. The CDR3 DNA sequence: TGTGCCAGCAGTCGGTCGGGGAGGGGCGCGTCCTCTGGGGCCAACGTCCTGACTTTC. Its translation is CASSRSGRGASSGANVLTF. Together with reference TRBV14 and TRBJ2-6, the CDR3 gives the full variable domain: EAGVTQFPSHSVIEKGQTVTLRCDPISGHDNLYWYRRVMGKEIKFLLHFVKESKQDESGMPNNRFLAERTGGTYSTLKVQPAELEDSGVYFCASSRSGRGASSGANVLTFGAGSRLTVL.

The chain recombines TRBV6-5 with TRBJ1-6; D may be TRBD1 (5 bases). Between the trimmed V and J ends, which lost 0 bases and 13 bases, there was a span of 13 bases. The CDR3 length is 14 residues. Germline CDR1 is MNHEY and CDR2 is SVGAGI. The CDR3 loop reads CASSYSTEPGPLHF. CDR3 DNA: TGTGCCAGCAGTTACTCGACAGAACCTGGGCCCCTCCACTTT.

This clone has a handful of counts. CDR3 sequence: CASSVPSGNEQYF. The CDR3 region has the DNA TGTGCCAGCAGTGTCCCTTCGGGGAACGAGCAGTACTTC. The chain employs TRBV5-6 and TRBJ2-7; D possibly corresponds to TRBD2 (5 bases). In germline, CDR1 is SGHDT, CDR2 YYEEEE. V lost 5 bases, J lost 5 bases, and 14 bases lay in between. The CDR3 is made up of 13 amino acids.

V is TRBV28 and J is TRBJ2-3, with 9 bases aligning to TRBD1. V dropped 9 bases and J dropped 0; count of bases not matched to a gene: 10. Germline V gene sequence: CDR1 MDHEN, CDR2 SYDVKM. CDR3 length equals 16 residues. Here the CDR3 reads CASRTGDRDSTDTQYF. The CDR3 DNA reads as TGTGCCAGTAGAACCGGGGACAGGGATAGCACAGATACGCAGTATTTT.

The V and J genes are TRBV10-3 and TRBJ2-5; TRBD2 agrees at 12 bases. CDR1 ENHRY and CDR2 SYGVKD come from the germline V gene. After removal of 4 bases from V and 5 bases from J, the junction contained 5 bases not matched to a gene. CDR3 size: 15 residues. CDR3 protein: CAISVLAGGQETQYF. CDR3 DNA sequence: TGTGCCATCAGTGTCCTAGCGGGGGGGCAGGAGACCCAGTACTTC.

The chain is built from TRBV4-3 and TRBJ2-7; 9 bases align to TRBD1. The CDR3 sequence is 14 residues long. The germline CDR1 and CDR2 sequences are LGHNA and YSLEER. J was trimmed by 3 bases and V by 5 bases; bases with no gene match: 5. The CDR3 DNA is TGCGCCAGCAGCAGACAGGGACAGGGCTACGAGCAGTACTTC. This translates into CASSRQGQGYEQYF.

This clone has more than one count but fewer than ten. The chain employs TRBV19 and TRBJ1-1; 7 bases fit TRBD1. Germline V gene lookup returns CDR1 LNHDA and CDR2 SQIVND (reference sequence). Losses at the gene ends were 6 bases for V and 0 bases for J; bases not matched to a gene: 4. The CDR3 has 14 amino acids. This CDR3 is CASRRTGMNTEAFF. The CDR3 DNA follows: TGTGCCAGTAGGCGGACAGGTATGAACACTGAAGCTTTCTTT. The whole variable domain, filled in from reference TRBV19 and TRBJ1-1, reads DGGITQSPKYLFRKEGQNVTLSCEQNLNHDAMYWYRQDPGQGLRLIYYSQIVNDFQKGDIAEGYSVSREKKESFPLTVTSAQKNPTAFYLCASRRTGMNTEAFFGQGTRLTVV.

The chain employs TRBV5-1 and TRBJ2-1; the D gene is possibly TRBD1 (6 bases). CDR1 and CDR2 from the germline V gene are SGHRS and YFSETQ. The V end lost 6 bases, the J end lost 8 bases, and 18 bases lay between the germline ends. The CDR3 spans 14 residues. DNA of the CDR3: TGCGCCAGCATGCGACAGGCCCAATTCGATGAGCAGTTCTTC. Residues: CASMRQAQFDEQFF.

This clone was seen a few times. J is TRBJ2-5 and V is TRBV5-1; 10 bases match TRBD2. Germline V CDR1 and CDR2: SGHRS, YFSETQ. The CDR3 has 15 amino acids. Trimming at V came to 4 bases and at J to 5 bases, leaving 8 bases not matched to a gene. The CDR3 loop reads CASSPPSGGGETQYF. Here the CDR3 DNA reads TGCGCCAGCAGCCCTCCTAGCGGGGGAGGGGAGACCCAGTACTTC.